A single sample is the source of the 22 T cell receptor beta chains below, sequenced in a study of control samples from healthy donors and cancer patients. Some clones are missing from TCRdb's copy, which holds only in-frame ones; the method was immunoSEQ multiplex PCR. The repertoire has over 75,000 clones, about nine tenths of them found once; the top ten carry 15% to 18%. The sample comprised blood. These receptors came from a young man in good health.

This chain connects TRBV5-6 to TRBJ1-3; D is unclear. The ends were cut back, 3 bases at V and 1 base at J, with 11 bases in the middle. The CDR3 length is 15 residues. Germline CDR1 is SGHDT and CDR2 is YYEEEE. The CDR3 coding sequence is TGTGCCAGCAGCTCATGGTCCACGTCTGGAAACACCATATATTTT. It translates to CASSSWSTSGNTIYF.

This chain uses TRBV28 with TRBJ2-7; D gene uncertain. Germline V gives CDR1 MDHEN, CDR2 SYDVKM. V gave up 7 bases and J gave up 3 bases, with 7 bases separating them. The CDR3 is 11 residues long. The CDR3 loop is CASNSFYEQYF. CDR3 DNA: TGTGCCAGCAATTCCTTCTACGAGCAGTACTTC.

The CDR3: CASSLGTFLTEAFF. As DNA, the CDR3 is TGCGCCAGCAGCTTGGGGACATTTTTAACTGAAGCTTTCTTT. The J gene is TRBJ1-1, the V gene TRBV5-1; a weak D match, TRBD1 (5 bases). Germline V gene lookup returns CDR1 SGHRS and CDR2 YFSETQ. Deletions cut 0 bases from V and 5 bases from J, with 11 bases between. The CDR3 is 14 amino acids.

V is TRBV20-1 and J is TRBJ2-7; D possibly corresponds to TRBD1 (5 bases). In germline, CDR1 is DFQATT, CDR2 SNEGSKA (reference sequence). V lost 6 bases, J lost 6 bases, and 9 bases lay in between. The CDR3 is 10 amino acids. DNA of the CDR3: TGCAGTGCCGTTGGGGCCGAGCAGTACTTC. It encodes CSAVGAEQYF.

This chain joins TRBV28 and TRBJ2-3; D remains unclear. The germline V and J ends were trimmed by 8 bases and 3 bases, with 12 bases remaining between them. The length of the CDR3 is 13 residues. Germline V gene sequence: CDR1 MDHEN, CDR2 SYDVKM. The CDR3 here is CASSRGGTDTQYF. The CDR3 DNA is TGTGCCAGCTCCCGCGGCGGTACAGATACGCAGTATTTT.

The rearrangement links TRBV4-2 to TRBJ2-7; D gene uncertain. Looked up from germline, CDR1 is LGHNA and CDR2 is YNFKEQ. V was pared by 1 base and J by 3 bases, with 13 bases between. CDR3 length: 15 residues. The CDR3: CASSQGDSESYEQYF. In DNA, the CDR3 is TGTGCCAGCAGCCAAGGTGACTCGGAGAGCTACGAGCAGTACTTC.

The V call is TRBV7-2, the J call TRBJ2-3, with unresolved D. Germline CDR1 reads SGHTA; CDR2 reads FQGNSA. CDR3 length equals 10 residues. The ends were cut back, 6 bases at V and 5 bases at J, with 3 bases in the middle. CDR3 nucleotide sequence: TGTGCCAGCAGTGGAGATACGCAGTATTTT. It encodes CASSGDTQYF.

V usage is TRBV4-3 and J usage is TRBJ2-1; TRBD2 agrees at 10 bases. V trimming: 5 bases; J trimming: 7 bases; junction bases outside the gene matches: 11. The CDR3 runs 16 residues. Germline CDR1 is LGHNA and CDR2 is YSLEER. The CDR3 bases are TGCGCCAGCAGCGAGAGGGCTAGCGGGGGTCGGAATGAGCAGTTCTTC. Protein product: CASSERASGGRNEQFF.

This clone was seen a single time. The rearrangement joins TRBV30 to TRBJ2-7, with 9 bases that match TRBD1. The germline V gene has CDR1 GTSNPN and CDR2 SVGIG (reference sequence). CDR3 length equals 12 residues. Germline trimming cut 8 bases from V and 0 bases from J; bases unmatched to any gene: 2. CDR3 DNA: TGTGCCGGGACAGGGCCCTCCTACGAGCAGTACTTC. Translating gives CAGTGPSYEQYF. Based on the CDR3 plus reference TRBV30 and TRBJ2-7, the full variable domain is SQTIHQWPATLVQPVGSPLSLECTVEGTSNPNLYWYRQAAGRGLQLLFYSVGIGQISSEVPQNLSASRPQDRQFILSSKKLLLSDSGFYLCAGTGPSYEQYFGPGTRLTVT.

The rearrangement links TRBV6-1 to TRBJ2-7; 7 bases line up with TRBD1. V gave up 3 bases and J gave up 2 bases; unmatched junction bases: 7. CDR3 length: 15 residues. Germline loops: CDR1 MNHNS, CDR2 SASEGT. The CDR3 loop is CASSDENRGPYEQYF. CDR3 DNA sequence: TGTGCCAGCAGTGACGAAAACAGGGGCCCCTACGAGCAGTACTTC.

For this clone: Other DNA sequences within the sample encode an identical CDR3. The chain recombines TRBV28 with TRBJ1-1, with unresolved D. Trimming left V 6 bases short and J 0 bases short, with 8 bases between. CDR1 and CDR2 from the germline V gene are MDHEN and SYDVKM. The CDR3 is made up of 13 amino acids. Here the CDR3 DNA reads TGTGCCAGCAGCGTCACAGTGAACACTGAAGCTTTCTTT. Protein sequence: CASSVTVNTEAFF.

The chain combines TRBV28 with TRBJ2-4; possible D gene TRBD1, 6 bases. The V gene's germline CDR1 is MDHEN and CDR2 SYDVKM. The V end lost 2 bases, the J end lost 1 base, and 6 bases lay between the germline ends. The length of the CDR3 is 14 residues. CDR3 DNA sequence: TGTGCCAGCAGTTTAGGACAGGCCAAAAACATTCAGTACTTC. Its translation: CASSLGQAKNIQYF.

CDR3 loop: CASSIITGPQETQYF. The CDR3 coding sequence is TGTGCCAGCAGCATTATAACAGGGCCCCAAGAGACCCAGTACTTC. The chain uses TRBV21-1 and TRBJ2-5; the listed D gene, TRBD1, was not tested against the DNA. TRBV21-1 is described as a pseudogene. The CDR3 spans 15 residues.

This sequence joins TRBV3-1 (or the pseudogene TRBV3-2) and TRBJ2-1, with 8 nucleotides matching TRBD2. Losses at the gene ends were 0 bases for V and 4 bases for J; bases not matched to a gene: 8. This CDR3 has 17 amino acids. Germline V CDR1 and CDR2: LGHDT, YNNKEL (reference sequence). The CDR3: CASSQDLRRLAYNEQFF. As DNA, the CDR3 is TGTGCCAGCAGCCAAGATTTACGGCGACTAGCGTACAATGAGCAGTTCTTC.

J is TRBJ1-2 and V is TRBV30; a possible D gene is TRBD1 (6 bases). The CDR3 has 15 amino acids. CDR1 is GTSNPN, CDR2 SVGIG, per germline (reference sequence). V was cut by 0 bases and J by 1 base, with 12 bases left in between. The CDR3 DNA is TGTGCCTGGAGTGTAGGGGGGGGCAGTAACTATGGCTACACCTTC. It specifies CAWSVGGGSNYGYTF.

V usage is TRBV7-2 and J usage is TRBJ1-4; perhaps TRBD1 as D (6 bases). Trimming took 3 bases from V and 8 from J, leaving 13 bases between them. This CDR3 has 14 residues. The germline V gene has CDR1 SGHTA and CDR2 FQGNSA. The CDR3 loop reads CASSLGALWEKLFF. In DNA form, the CDR3 reads TGTGCCAGCAGCTTGGGGGCCCTTTGGGAAAAACTGTTTTTT.

The genes are TRBV6-6 and TRBJ2-7, with D maybe TRBD1 (5 bases). CDR1 MNHNY and CDR2 SVGAGI come from the germline V gene (reference sequence). The CDR3 sequence is 15 residues long. Trimming shortened V by 2 bases and J by 0 bases, and 11 bases separated the two germline ends. This CDR3 is CASSYEQAGSYEQYF. The DNA for the CDR3 is TGTGCCAGCAGTTACGAACAGGCCGGCTCCTACGAGCAGTACTTC.

This clone occurred once. The chain is built from TRBV7-6 and TRBJ1-6, with 8 bases lining up with TRBD1. Trimming at V came to 2 bases and at J to 0 bases, leaving 6 bases not matched to a gene. Per the germline V gene, CDR1 is SGHVS and CDR2 is FNYEAQ. The CDR3 length is 18 residues. This CDR3 reads CASSLSGQGSSYNSPLHF. CDR3 coding DNA: TGTGCCAGCAGCTTATCCGGACAGGGTAGCTCCTATAATTCACCCCTCCACTTT.

This clone turned up a few times. The V and J genes are TRBV6-1 and TRBJ2-7; either TRBD1 or TRBD2 may supply D (5 bases each). Germline CDR1 is MNHNS and CDR2 is SASEGT. The length of the CDR3 is 12 residues. Trimming shortened V by 3 bases and J by 6 bases, and 9 bases separated the two germline ends. The CDR3 nucleotides read TGTGCCAGCAGTGAGGGGCGGGCCGAGCAGTACTTC. This encodes CASSEGRAEQYF.

The chain has TRBV2 and TRBJ1-4, with a possible D match to TRBD1 (5 bases). The CDR3 totals 13 residues. V lost 7 bases and J 8 bases, leaving 14 bases between the germline ends. Germline CDR1 SNHLY, CDR2 FYNNEI. The CDR3 DNA follows: TGTGCCAGCATTTCCGGGGGTGGGGAAAAACTGTTTTTT. As protein: CASISGGGEKLFF. The full variable domain, rest sourced from reference TRBV2 and TRBJ1-4, is EPEVTQTPSHQVTQMGQEVILRCVPISNHLYFYWYRQILGQKVEFLVSFYNNEISEKSEIFDDQFSVERPDGSNFTLKIRSTKLEDSAMYFCASISGGGEKLFFGSGTQLSVL.

The chain uses TRBV27 and TRBJ2-7, with D maybe TRBD2 (5 bases). Deletions cut 5 bases from V and 1 base from J, with 15 bases between. The germline V gene encodes CDR1 MNHEY and CDR2 SMNVEV (reference sequence). This CDR3 is built from 15 residues. The CDR3 sequence: CASSLAIGESYEQYF. The CDR3, as DNA: TGTGCCAGCAGTCTCGCCATCGGGGAGTCCTACGAGCAGTACTTC.

On this clone itself: The junction and the germline gene differ at one end; a read error may be behind it. V and J are TRBV6-2 or TRBV6-3 and TRBJ2-3; 8 bases are shared with TRBD1. Germline V gene data show CDR1 as MNHEY and CDR2 as SVGEGT. The CDR3 is 17 amino acids. In nucleotides, the CDR3 is TGTGCCAGCACTTACGGCGGACAGGGTCCATTAACAGATACGCAGTATTTT. Residues: CASTYGGQGPLTDTQYF.